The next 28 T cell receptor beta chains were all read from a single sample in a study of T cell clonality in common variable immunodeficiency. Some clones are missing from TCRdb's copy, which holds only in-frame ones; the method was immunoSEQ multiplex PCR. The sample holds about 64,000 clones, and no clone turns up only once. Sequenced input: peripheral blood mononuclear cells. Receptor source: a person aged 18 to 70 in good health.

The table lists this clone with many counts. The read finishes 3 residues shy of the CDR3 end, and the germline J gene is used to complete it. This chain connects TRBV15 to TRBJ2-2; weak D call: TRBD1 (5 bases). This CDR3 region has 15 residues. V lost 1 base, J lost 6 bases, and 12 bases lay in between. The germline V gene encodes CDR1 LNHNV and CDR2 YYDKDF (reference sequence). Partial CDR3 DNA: TGTGCCACCAGCAGAGGGACCCAGGGCGCCGGGGAG. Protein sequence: CATSRGTQGAGE. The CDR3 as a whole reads CATSRGTQGAGELFF.

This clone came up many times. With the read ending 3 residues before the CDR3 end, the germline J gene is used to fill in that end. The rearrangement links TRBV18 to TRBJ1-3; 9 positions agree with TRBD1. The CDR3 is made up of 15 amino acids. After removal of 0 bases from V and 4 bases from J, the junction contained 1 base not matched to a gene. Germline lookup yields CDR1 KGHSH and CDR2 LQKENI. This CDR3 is CASSPPGTGGNTIYF. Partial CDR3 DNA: TGTGCCAGCTCACCACCTGGGACAGGGGGAAACACC.

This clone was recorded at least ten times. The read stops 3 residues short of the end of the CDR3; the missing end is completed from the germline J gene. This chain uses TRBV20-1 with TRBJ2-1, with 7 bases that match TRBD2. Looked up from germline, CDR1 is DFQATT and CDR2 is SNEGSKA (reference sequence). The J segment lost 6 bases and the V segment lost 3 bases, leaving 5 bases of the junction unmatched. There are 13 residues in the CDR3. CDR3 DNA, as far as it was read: TGCAGTGCTAGGGCGGGAGCTGGCAATGAG. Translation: CSARAGAGNE. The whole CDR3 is CSARAGAGNEQFF.

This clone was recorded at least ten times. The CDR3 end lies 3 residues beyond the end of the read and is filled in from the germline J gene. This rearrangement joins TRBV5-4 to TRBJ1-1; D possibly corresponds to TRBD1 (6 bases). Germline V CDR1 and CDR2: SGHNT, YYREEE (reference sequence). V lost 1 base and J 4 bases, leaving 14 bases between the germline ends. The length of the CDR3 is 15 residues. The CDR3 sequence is CASSLSRGRTTEAFF. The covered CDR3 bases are TGTGCCAGCAGCTTGTCGCGGGGGCGGACCACTGAA.

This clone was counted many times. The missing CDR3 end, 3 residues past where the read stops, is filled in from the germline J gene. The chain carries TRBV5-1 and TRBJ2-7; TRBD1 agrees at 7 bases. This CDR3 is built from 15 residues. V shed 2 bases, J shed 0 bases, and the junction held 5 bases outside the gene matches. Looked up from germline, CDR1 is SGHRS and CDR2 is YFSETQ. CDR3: CASSFTDRSSYEQYF. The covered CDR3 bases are TGCGCCAGCAGCTTTACGGACAGGAGCTCCTACGAG.

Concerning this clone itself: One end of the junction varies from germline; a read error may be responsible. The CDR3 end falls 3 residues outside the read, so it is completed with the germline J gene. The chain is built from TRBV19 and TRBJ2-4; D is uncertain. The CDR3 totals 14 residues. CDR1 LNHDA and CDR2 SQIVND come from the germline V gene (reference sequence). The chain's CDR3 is CASSISTAKTIQYF. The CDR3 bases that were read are TGTGCCAGTAGTATTTCCACAGCCAAAACCATT.

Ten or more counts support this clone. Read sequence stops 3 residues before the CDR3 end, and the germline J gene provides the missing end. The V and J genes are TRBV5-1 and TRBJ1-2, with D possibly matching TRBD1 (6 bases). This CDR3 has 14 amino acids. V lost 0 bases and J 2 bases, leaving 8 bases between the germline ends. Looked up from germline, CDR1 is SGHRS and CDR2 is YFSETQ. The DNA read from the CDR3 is TGCGCCAGCAGCTTGGGGGGGCCGAACTATGGC. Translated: CASSLGGPNYG. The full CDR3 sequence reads CASSLGGPNYGYTF.

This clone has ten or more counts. The sequenced CDR3 bases are TGTGCCAGCAGCCCCCAGTGGAGTAGCGGTCATACCGGGGAG. This translates into CASSPQWSSGHTGE. The entire CDR3 protein is CASSPQWSSGHTGELFF. This chain uses TRBV14 with TRBJ2-2, with a tentative D call TRBD2 (6 bases). The read is 3 residues too short to cover the CDR3 end, so that end is filled in from the germline J gene. This CDR3 is 17 amino acids long. Trimming removed 4 bases from V and 5 bases from J, with 20 bases in between. In germline, CDR1 is SGHDN, CDR2 FVKESK.

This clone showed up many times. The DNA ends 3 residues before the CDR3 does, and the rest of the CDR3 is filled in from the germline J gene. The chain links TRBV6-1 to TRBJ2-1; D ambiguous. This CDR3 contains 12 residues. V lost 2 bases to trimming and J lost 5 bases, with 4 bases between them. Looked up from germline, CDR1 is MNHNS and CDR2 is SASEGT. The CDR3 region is CASSESDNEQFF. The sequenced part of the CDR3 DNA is TGTGCCAGCAGTGAATCAGACAATGAG.

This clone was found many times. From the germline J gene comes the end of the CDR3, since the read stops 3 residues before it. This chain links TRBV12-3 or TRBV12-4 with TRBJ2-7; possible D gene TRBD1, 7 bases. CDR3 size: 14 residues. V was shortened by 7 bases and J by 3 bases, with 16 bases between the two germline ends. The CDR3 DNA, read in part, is TGTGCCAGCAACTCTAGCGACAGGGACTACGAG. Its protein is CASNSSDRDYE. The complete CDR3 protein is CASNSSDRDYEQYF.

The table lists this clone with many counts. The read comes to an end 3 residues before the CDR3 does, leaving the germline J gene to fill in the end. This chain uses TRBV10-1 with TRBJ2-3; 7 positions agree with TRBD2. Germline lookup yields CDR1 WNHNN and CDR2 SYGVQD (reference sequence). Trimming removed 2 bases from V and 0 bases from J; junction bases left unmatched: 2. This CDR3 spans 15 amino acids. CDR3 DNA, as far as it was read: TGCGCCAGCAGTGAGAGCGGGGCGAGCACAGATACG. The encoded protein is CASSESGASTDT. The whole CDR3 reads CASSESGASTDTQYF.

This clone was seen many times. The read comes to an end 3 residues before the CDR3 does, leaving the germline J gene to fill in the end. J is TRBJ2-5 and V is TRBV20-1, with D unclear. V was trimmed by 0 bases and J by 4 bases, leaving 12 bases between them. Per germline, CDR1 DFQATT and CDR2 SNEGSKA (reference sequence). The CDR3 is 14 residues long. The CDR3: CSARDINKGETQYF. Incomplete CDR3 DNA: TGCAGTGCTAGAGATATTAACAAGGGAGAGACC.

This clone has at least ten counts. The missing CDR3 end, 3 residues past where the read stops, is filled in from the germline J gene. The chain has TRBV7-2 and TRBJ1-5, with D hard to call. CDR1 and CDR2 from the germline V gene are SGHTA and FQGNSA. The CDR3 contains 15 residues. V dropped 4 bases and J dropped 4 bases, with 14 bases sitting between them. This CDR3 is CASSYHAGANQPQHF. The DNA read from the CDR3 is TGTGCCAGCAGCTACCATGCAGGAGCAAATCAGCCC. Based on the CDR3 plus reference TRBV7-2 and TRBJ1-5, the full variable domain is GAGVSQSPSNKVTEKGKDVELRCDPISGHTALYWYRQSLGQGLEFLIYFQGNSAPDKSGLPSDRFSAERTGGSVSTLTIQRTQQEDSAVYLCASSYHAGANQPQHFGDGTRLSIL.

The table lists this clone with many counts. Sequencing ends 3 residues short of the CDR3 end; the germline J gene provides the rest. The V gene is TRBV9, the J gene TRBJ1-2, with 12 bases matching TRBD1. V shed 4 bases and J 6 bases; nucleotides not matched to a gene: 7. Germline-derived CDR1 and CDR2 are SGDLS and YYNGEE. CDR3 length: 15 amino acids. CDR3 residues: CASSQVGTGGHGYTF. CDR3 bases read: TGTGCCAGCAGCCAAGTAGGGACAGGGGGCCATGGC.

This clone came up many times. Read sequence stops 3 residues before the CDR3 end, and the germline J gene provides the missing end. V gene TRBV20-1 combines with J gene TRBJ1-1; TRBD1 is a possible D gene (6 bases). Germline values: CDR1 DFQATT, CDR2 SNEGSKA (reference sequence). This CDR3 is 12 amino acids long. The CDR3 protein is CSASPMWDKAFF. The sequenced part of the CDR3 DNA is TGCAGTGCTAGCCCCATGTGGGACAAG.

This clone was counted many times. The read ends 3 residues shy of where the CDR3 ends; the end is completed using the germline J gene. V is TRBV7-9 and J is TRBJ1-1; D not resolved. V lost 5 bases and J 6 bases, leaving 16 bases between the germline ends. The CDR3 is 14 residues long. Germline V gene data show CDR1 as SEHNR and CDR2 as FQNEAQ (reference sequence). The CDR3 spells CASSQMSRSAEAFF. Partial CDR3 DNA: TGTGCCAGCAGCCAAATGTCGAGGAGCGCTGAA.

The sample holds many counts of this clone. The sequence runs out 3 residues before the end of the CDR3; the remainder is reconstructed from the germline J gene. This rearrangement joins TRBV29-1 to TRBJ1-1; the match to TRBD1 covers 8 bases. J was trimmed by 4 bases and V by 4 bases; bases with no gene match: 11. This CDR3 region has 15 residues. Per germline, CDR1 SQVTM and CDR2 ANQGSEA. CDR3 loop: CSVAHGTGGSTEAFF. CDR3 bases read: TGCAGCGTTGCGCATGGAACAGGGGGAAGCACTGAA.

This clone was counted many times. The chain's CDR3 is CASSPSGGGLSEQFF. The DNA read from the CDR3 is TGTGCCAGCAGCCCTTCGGGGGGGGGCCTATCTGAG. The genes are TRBV7-3 and TRBJ2-1; 8 bases line up with TRBD2. The CDR3 goes on 3 residues after the read ends, and that part is filled in from the germline J gene. V trimming: 5 bases; J trimming: 9 bases; junction bases outside the gene matches: 12. CDR1 is SGHTA, CDR2 FQGTGA, per germline. CDR3 length: 15 amino acids.

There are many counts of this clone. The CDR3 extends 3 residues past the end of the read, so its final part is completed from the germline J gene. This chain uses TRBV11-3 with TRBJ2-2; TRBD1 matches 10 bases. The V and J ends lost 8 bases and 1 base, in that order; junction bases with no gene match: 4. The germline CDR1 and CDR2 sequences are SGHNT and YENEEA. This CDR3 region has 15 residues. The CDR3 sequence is CASSGDRGNTGELFF. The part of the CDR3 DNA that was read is TGTGCCAGCTCCGGGGACAGGGGGAACACCGGGGAG.

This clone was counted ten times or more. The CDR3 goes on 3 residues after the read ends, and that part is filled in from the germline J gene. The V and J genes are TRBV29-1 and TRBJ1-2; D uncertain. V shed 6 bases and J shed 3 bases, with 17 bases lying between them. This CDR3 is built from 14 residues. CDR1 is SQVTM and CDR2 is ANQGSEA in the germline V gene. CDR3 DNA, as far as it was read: TGCAGCGTGGTGTCGGTGAAATCGGACTATGGC. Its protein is CSVVSVKSDYG. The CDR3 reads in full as CSVVSVKSDYGYTF.

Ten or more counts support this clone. This CDR3 reads CATSRVPPASGHYEQYF. Partial CDR3 DNA: TGTGCCACCAGCAGAGTCCCGCCGGCTAGCGGTCATTACGAG. This rearrangement joins TRBV15 to TRBJ2-7; 7 bases align to TRBD2. The read ends 3 residues before the CDR3 terminus; that terminus is restored from the germline J gene. This CDR3 has 17 amino acids. V shed 1 base, J shed 4 bases, and the junction held 13 bases outside the gene matches. The germline V gene encodes CDR1 LNHNV and CDR2 YYDKDF (reference sequence). The full variable domain, its missing parts supplied by reference TRBV15 and TRBJ2-7, is DAMVIQNPRYQVTQFGKPVTLSCSQTLNHNVMYWYQQKSSQAPKLLFHYYDKDFNNEADTPDNFQSRRPNTSFCFLDIRSPGLGDTAMYLCATSRVPPASGHYEQYFGPGTRLTVT.

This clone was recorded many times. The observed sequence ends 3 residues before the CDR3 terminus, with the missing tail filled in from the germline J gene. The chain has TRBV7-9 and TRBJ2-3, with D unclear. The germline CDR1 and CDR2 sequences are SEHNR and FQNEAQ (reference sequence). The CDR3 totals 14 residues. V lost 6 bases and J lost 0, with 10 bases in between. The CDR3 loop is CASSTPFSTDTQYF. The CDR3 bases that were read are TGTGCCAGCAGTACTCCCTTTAGCACAGATACG.

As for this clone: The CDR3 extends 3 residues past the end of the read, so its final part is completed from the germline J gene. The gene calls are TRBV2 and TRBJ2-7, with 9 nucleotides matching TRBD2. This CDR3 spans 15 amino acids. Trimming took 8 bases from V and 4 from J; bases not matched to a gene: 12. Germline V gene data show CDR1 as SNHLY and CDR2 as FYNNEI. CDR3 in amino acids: CASLQGGGRAYEQYF. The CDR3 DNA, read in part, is TGTGCCAGCCTTCAAGGTGGCGGGAGGGCGTACGAG.

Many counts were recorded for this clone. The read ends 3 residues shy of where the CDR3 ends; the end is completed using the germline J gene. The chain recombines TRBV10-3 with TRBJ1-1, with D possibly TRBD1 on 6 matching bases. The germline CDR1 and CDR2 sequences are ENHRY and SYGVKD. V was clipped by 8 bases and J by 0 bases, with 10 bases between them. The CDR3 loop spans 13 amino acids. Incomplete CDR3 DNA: TGTGCCATCGGCGGGGGCTTGAACACTGAA. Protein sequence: CAIGGGLNTE. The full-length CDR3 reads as CAIGGGLNTEAFF.

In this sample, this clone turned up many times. The sequenced part of the CDR3 DNA is TGTGCCAGCAGCGTAGGTTCGGGACTTCCCTCCGAG. Protein: CASSVGSGLPSE. The whole CDR3 protein reads CASSVGSGLPSEQYF. The chain combines TRBV9 with TRBJ2-7; D is possibly TRBD2 (6 bases). Read coverage stops 3 residues before the CDR3 terminus; the germline J gene supplies the remainder. This CDR3 has 15 residues. V lost 0 bases, J lost 6 bases, and 16 bases lay in between. Germline-derived CDR1 and CDR2 are SGDLS and YYNGEE.

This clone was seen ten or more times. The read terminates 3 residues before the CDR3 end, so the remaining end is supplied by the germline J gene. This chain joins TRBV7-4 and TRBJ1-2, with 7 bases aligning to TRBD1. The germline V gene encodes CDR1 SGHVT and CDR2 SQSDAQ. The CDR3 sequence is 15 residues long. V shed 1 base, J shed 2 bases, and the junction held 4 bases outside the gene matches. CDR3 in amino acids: CASSLGQGRNYGYTF. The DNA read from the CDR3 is TGTGCCAGCAGCTTAGGACAGGGACGAAACTATGGC.

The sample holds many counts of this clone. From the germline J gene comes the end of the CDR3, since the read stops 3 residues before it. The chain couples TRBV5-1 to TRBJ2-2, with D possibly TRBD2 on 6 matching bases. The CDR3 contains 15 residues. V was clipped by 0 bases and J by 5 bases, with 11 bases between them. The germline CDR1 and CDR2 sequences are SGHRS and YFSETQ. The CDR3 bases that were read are TGCGCCAGCAGCTTGGCCCCTGGAGGGACCGGGGAG. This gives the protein CASSLAPGGTGE. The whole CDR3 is CASSLAPGGTGELFF.

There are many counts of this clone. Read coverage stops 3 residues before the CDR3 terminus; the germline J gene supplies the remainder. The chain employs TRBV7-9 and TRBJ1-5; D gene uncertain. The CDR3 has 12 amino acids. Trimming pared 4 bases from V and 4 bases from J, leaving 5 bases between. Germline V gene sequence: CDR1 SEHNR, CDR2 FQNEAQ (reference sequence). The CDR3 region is CASSSLNQPQHF. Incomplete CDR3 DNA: TGTGCCAGCAGCTCCCTTAATCAGCCC.